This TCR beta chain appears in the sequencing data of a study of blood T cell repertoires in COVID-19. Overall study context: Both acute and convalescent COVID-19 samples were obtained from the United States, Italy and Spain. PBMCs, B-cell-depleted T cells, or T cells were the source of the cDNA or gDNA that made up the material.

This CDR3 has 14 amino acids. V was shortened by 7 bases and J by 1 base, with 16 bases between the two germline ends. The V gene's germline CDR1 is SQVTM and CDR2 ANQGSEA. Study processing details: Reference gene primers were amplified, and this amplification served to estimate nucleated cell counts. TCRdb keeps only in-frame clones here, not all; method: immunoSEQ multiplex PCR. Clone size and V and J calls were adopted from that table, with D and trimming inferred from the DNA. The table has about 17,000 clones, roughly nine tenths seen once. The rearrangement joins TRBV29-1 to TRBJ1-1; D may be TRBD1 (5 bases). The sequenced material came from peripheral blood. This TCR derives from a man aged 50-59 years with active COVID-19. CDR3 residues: CSGAKGTGNTEAFF. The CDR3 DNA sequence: TGCAGCGGAGCCAAGGGTACAGGGAACACTGAAGCTTTCTTT.